One sample yielded the 9 T cell receptor beta chains listed below, sequenced in a study of shared T cell receptors in the human thymus. Produced via immunoSEQ multiplex PCR; TCRdb's table is partial and in-frame only. Of some 640,000 clones listed, 80% to 90% were seen once; the top ten hold about 0.0094%. This sample was shared with a second study, whose subject was human thymus T cells.

The specimen sequenced was thymocytes. All receptors derive from a boy under three years old with a congenital heart defect.

The chain carries TRBV28 and TRBJ2-6; D possibly corresponds to TRBD1 (6 bases). The CDR3 extends over 17 amino acids. Per the germline V gene, CDR1 is MDHEN and CDR2 is SYDVKM. Trimming cost V 10 bases and J 2 bases, with 21 bases left between them. CDR3 in DNA: TGTGCCACGAAGACAGGCCGGAGCAGCCCTGGGGCCAACGTCCTGACTTTC. Protein sequence: CATKTGRSSPGANVLTF.

This chain joins TRBV2 and TRBJ1-2; no clear D. V was shortened by 4 bases and J by 3 bases, with 12 bases between the two germline ends. Germline values: CDR1 SNHLY, CDR2 FYNNEI. The CDR3 runs 14 residues. The CDR3 spells CASSVLDGDYGYTF. The CDR3 nucleotides read TGTGCCAGCAGTGTGTTAGACGGAGACTATGGCTACACCTTC.

The chain recombines TRBV12-5 with TRBJ1-1; TRBD1 aligns across 12 bases. The CDR3 extends over 17 amino acids. Germline V CDR1 and CDR2: LGHNT, FRNRAP. Losses at the gene ends were 4 bases for V and 0 bases for J; bases not matched to a gene: 6. CDR3: CASGSGQGAALNTEAFF. DNA for the CDR3: TGTGCTAGTGGTTCGGGACAGGGGGCTGCTCTGAACACTGAAGCTTTCTTT.

The chain is built from TRBV11-3 and TRBJ2-1; possibly TRBD1 for D (5 bases). V was cut by 5 bases and J by 4 bases, with 15 bases left in between. There are 15 residues in the CDR3. CDR1 is SGHNT, CDR2 YENEEA, per germline. The CDR3 nucleotides are TGTGCCAGCAGCCTTCGGGTAGCAGGGTACAATGAGCAGTTCTTC. This encodes CASSLRVAGYNEQFF.

This clone showed up just once. This chain uses TRBV6-6 with TRBJ2-4; D perhaps matches TRBD1 (5 bases). Trimming took off 4 bases at V and 15 bases at J, with 16 bases between the two ends. The germline CDR1 and CDR2 sequences are MNHNY and SVGAGI (reference sequence). CDR3 length: 12 residues. The CDR3, as DNA: TGTGCCAGCAGTTCCCAGGGCCCCCTTCGGTACTTC. It translates to CASSSQGPLRYF.

The chain couples TRBV6-1 to TRBJ1-5; 9 nucleotides agree with TRBD1. This CDR3 comprises 17 residues. Germline assignment: CDR1 MNHNS and CDR2 SASEGT. V shed 4 bases and J 3 bases; nucleotides not matched to a gene: 10. CDR3: CASSGVQGAAPNQPQHF. CDR3 nucleotides: TGTGCCAGCAGTGGGGTACAGGGGGCCGCCCCCAATCAGCCCCAGCATTTT.

This clone was detected only a few times. The chain uses TRBV28 and TRBJ1-2, with D tentatively TRBD1 (6 bases). The CDR3 runs to 14 residues. The V end was cut by 5 bases, the J end by 4 bases, with 14 bases between. Per the germline V gene, CDR1 is MDHEN and CDR2 is SYDVKM. The CDR3 DNA is TGTGCCAGCAGTCGCAGACAGGACCTCTATGGCTACACCTTC. Translated, it gives CASSRRQDLYGYTF.

This chain uses TRBV19 with TRBJ1-1; 7 bases match TRBD1. V lost 5 bases to trimming and J lost 0 bases; unmatched junction nucleotides: 15. The germline gives CDR1 LNHDA, CDR2 SQIVND (reference sequence). This CDR3 comprises 18 residues. Here the CDR3 reads CASSSAGTETFVNTEAFF. The CDR3 nucleotides read TGTGCCAGTAGTTCTGCCGGGACAGAGACTTTCGTGAACACTGAAGCTTTCTTT.

This chain connects TRBV7-6 to TRBJ1-1, with TRBD1 as a possible D gene (6 bases). V lost 5 bases and J 7 bases, leaving 20 bases between the germline ends. This CDR3 comprises 15 residues. Germline V gives CDR1 SGHVS, CDR2 FNYEAQ. The CDR3 DNA follows: TGTGCCAGCAGCCGCGGAACAGGGCGAGACAGTGAAGCTTTCTTT. Translation: CASSRGTGRDSEAFF.